A selection of T cell receptor beta chains follows, all from one sample in a study of T cells in Graves' hyperthyroidism and ophthalmopathy. TCRdb re-analysed the multiplex PCR reads in MiXCR, keeping a single row per CDR3 protein. The sample holds around 260,000 distinct CDR3 sequences; under 30% are singletons and the top ten take around 28%. The sample consisted of blood. These TCRs come from a man aged 40-55 years with Graves' hyperthyroidism that later progressed to Graves' ophthalmopathy. CDR3s include the opening cysteine and the closing phenylalanine or tryptophan. The D gene is left open where the match is weak. Some rows mark clone size as missing; the rest say once, few, many or name a class of expanded clone.

j_call clone_size v_call d_call cdr3_nt cdr3_aa
TRBJ2-7 many TRBV2 . TGTGCCAGCGGAAACTACCCGAATGCCTACGAGCAGTACTTC CASGNYPNAYEQYF
TRBJ1-2 . TRBV28 . TGTGCCAGCCAAATCAACGCCGGTAGGGGCTACACCTTC CASQINAGRGYTF
TRBJ1-5 many TRBV11-2 . TGTGCCAGCAGCTTGGCAGGGGATAGCAATCAGCCCCAGCATTTT CASSLAGDSNQPQHF
TRBJ2-7 many TRBV29-1 TRBD2 TGCAGCGTTGTCCAGCGGGGGTCCTACGAGCAGTACTTC CSVVQRGSYEQYF
TRBJ2-5 many TRBV3-1 . TGTGCCAGCAGCCAAGACAGGACCCCTATAGGGACCCAGTACTTC CASSQDRTPIGTQYF
TRBJ2-7 . TRBV30 TRBD1 TGTGCCTGGAGTCCGGGACAGGGTGGGCCGAAGCAGTACTTC CAWSPGQGGPKQYF
TRBJ1-1 many TRBV6-5 TRBD1 TGTGCCAGCAGTTATTGGGACAGAATGAACACTGAAGCTTTCTTT CASSYWDRMNTEAFF
TRBJ1-6 many TRBV29-1 . TGCAGCGTTGTTGGGCGCATAGAGTGGTCACCCCTCCACTTT CSVVGRIEWSPLHF
TRBJ2-2 many TRBV2 TRBD2 TGTGCCAGCAGAAGAAGAGCGGGAACCGGGGAGCTGTTTTTT CASRRRAGTGELFF
TRBJ2-7 . TRBV6-2/TRBV6-3 TRBD2 TGTGCCAGCAGTTACCCCGGGACTAGGGACCTCTACGAGCAGTACTTC CASSYPGTRDLYEQYF
TRBJ1-5 many TRBV24-1 . TGTGCCACCAGTGACCCAAGAGGGGGAGACCAGCCCCAGCATTTT CATSDPRGGDQPQHF
TRBJ1-1 many TRBV6-5 TRBD1 TGTGCCAGCAGTTACTCGACCCAGGGGGCCTGGACTGAAGCTTTCTTT CASSYSTQGAWTEAFF
TRBJ2-7 once TRBV6-5 TRBD1 TGTGCCAGCAGTTACTCGGACAGGGGGCGAGACTACGAGCAGTACTTC CASSYSDRGRDYEQYF
TRBJ2-7 . TRBV19 . TGTGCCAGTAGTATAGACCCAGGATCGGGCGAGCAGTACTTC CASSIDPGSGEQYF
TRBJ1-2 . TRBV20-1 . TGCAGTGCTAGAGCTCCTTTAGGCAGGGGAACTGGCTACACCTTC CSARAPLGRGTGYTF
TRBJ1-1 many TRBV5-1 . TGCGCCAGCAGCTCAGCGCAGGGTACCGCTGAAGCTTTCTTT CASSSAQGTAEAFF
TRBJ2-5 many TRBV24-1 TRBD2 TGTGCCACCAGTGCTGGGACTAGCTGGGAGACCCAGTACTTC CATSAGTSWETQYF
TRBJ1-5 many TRBV25-1 TRBD1 TGTGCCAGCAGTGAATTATCCGGGACAGGCAATCAGCCCCAGCATTTT CASSELSGTGNQPQHF
TRBJ1-5 . TRBV27 TRBD1 TGTGCCAGCAGTTTAGCCGCAGGGGGCGGTCAGCCCCAGCATTTT CASSLAAGGGQPQHF
TRBJ1-2 many TRBV7-2 . TGTGCCAGCAGCCCGCACGTGACCGCCGATCTTGGCTACACCTTC CASSPHVTADLGYTF
TRBJ1-2 . TRBV18 . TGTGCCAGCTCAGGTCAGGGCTTCTCTGGCTACACCTTC CASSGQGFSGYTF
TRBJ2-5 many TRBV7-2 . TGTGCCAGCAGCTTAGCGACTTTGCTAGCCCAGTACTTC CASSLATLLAQYF
TRBJ2-7 many TRBV6-1 TRBD2 TGTGCCAGCAGTGACGGGACTAGCGGGATCGAGCAGTACTTC CASSDGTSGIEQYF
TRBJ2-5 many TRBV4-1 . TGCGCCAGCAGCCAAGTTCCGACACAACAAGAGACCCAGTACTTC CASSQVPTQQETQYF
TRBJ2-3 many TRBV6-1 . TGTGCCAGCAGTGCAGGGTACAGCGCAGATACGCAGTATTTT CASSAGYSADTQYF
TRBJ1-2 many TRBV4-1 . TGCGCCAGCAGCCAATACGGGGGTTATGGCTACACCTTC CASSQYGGYGYTF
TRBJ1-2 many TRBV12-3/TRBV12-4 . TGTGCCAGCAGTTGGCTTAACTATGGCTACACCTTC CASSWLNYGYTF
TRBJ2-7 many TRBV18 . TGTGCCAGCTCACGGGACACTAGCTCCTACGAGCAGTACTTC CASSRDTSSYEQYF